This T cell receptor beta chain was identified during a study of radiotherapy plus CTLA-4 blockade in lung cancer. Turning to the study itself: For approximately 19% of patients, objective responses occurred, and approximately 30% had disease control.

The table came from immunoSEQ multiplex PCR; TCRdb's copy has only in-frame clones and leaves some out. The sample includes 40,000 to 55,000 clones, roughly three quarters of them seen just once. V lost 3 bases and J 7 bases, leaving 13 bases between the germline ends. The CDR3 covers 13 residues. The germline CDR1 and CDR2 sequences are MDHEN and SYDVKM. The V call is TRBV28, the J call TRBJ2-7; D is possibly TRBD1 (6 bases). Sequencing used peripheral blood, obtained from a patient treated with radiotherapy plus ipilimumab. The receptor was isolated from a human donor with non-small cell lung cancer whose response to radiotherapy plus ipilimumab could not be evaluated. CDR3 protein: CASSFLRGAEQYF. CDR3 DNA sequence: TGTGCCAGCAGTTTCCTCAGGGGCGCAGAGCAGTACTTC.